The entry below describes one T cell receptor (beta chain). Its matching antigen is unknown. The data were obtained in a study of T-cell reconstitution after alpha-beta-depleted transplantation in children. Using unique molecular identifiers, the investigators prepared the TCRbeta library. TCRdb independently ran MiXCR on the PCR reads; one entry per CDR3 protein. The sample lists fewer than 750,000 distinct CDR3 sequences; approximately 22% were seen once. Study outcomes and limitations: After one year, T-cell counts and TCRbeta diversity mostly came from new T cells. Reports say that about two months after transplant, the alpha-beta T cells came out of several hundred graft clones that had expanded.

Sample: PBMCs, mostly from graft donor cells, taken 360 days after TCRalphabeta/CD19-depleted stem cell transplant. The receptor was isolated from a boy in the first two years of life who had a stem cell transplant for acute myeloid leukemia, so the T cells may come from the graft donor.

This CDR3 is CSARDPRGAPNEQFF. CDR3 sequence (DNA): TGCAGTGCTAGAGACCCCCGGGGGGCCCCCAATGAGCAGTTCTTC. The chain couples TRBV20-1 to TRBJ2-1, with a weak D call TRBD2 (7 bases). The ends were cut back, 0 bases at V and 6 bases at J, with 15 bases in the middle. CDR3 length: 15 residues. Germline V CDR1 and CDR2: DFQATT, SNEGSKA (reference sequence).